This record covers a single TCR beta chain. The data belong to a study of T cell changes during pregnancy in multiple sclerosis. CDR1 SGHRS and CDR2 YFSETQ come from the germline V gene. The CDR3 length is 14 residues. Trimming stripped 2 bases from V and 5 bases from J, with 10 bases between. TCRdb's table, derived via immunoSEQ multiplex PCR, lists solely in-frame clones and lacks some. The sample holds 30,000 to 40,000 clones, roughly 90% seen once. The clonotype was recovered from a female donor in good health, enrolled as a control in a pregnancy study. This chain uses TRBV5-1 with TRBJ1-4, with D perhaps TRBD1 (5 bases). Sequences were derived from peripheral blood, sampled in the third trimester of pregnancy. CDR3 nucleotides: TGCGCCAGCAGCTTAAACCAGGGAAATGAAAAACTGTTTTTT. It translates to CASSLNQGNEKLFF.